This entry lists 26 T cell receptor beta chains sequenced from one sample in a study of T cell changes during pregnancy in multiple sclerosis. Data came from immunoSEQ multiplex PCR; TCRdb stores just in-frame clones and leaves some out. Among 40,000 to 60,000 clones, about 90% were seen once, and the ten largest hold more than 8.5%. Material: CD8+ T cells from peripheral blood mononuclear cells, obtained after pregnancy. These receptors all come from a female donor with multiple sclerosis, enrolled in a pregnancy study.

The chain uses TRBV15 and TRBJ2-7, with D tentatively TRBD1 (6 bases). Germline V gene lookup returns CDR1 LNHNV and CDR2 YYDKDF (reference sequence). V was cut by 5 bases and J by 3 bases, with 14 bases left in between. There are 14 residues in the CDR3. For the CDR3, the DNA is TGTGCCACCAGCCTAGGTAGGGGGATCTACGAGCAGTACTTC. It yields the protein CATSLGRGIYEQYF.

This chain uses TRBV9 with TRBJ1-6; D possibly corresponds to TRBD1 (5 bases). The V gene lost 2 bases and the J gene lost 10 bases, with 22 bases spanning the gap. The CDR3 extends over 17 amino acids. Germline V gene data show CDR1 as SGDLS and CDR2 as YYNGEE. In DNA form, the CDR3 reads TGTGCCAGCAGCGTGAATGAGTTTCAGGGCTTTGGCTCACCCCTCCACTTT. It codes for CASSVNEFQGFGSPLHF.

Note on this clone: The germline gene is not matched at one end of the junction; a read error may be the cause. This sequence joins TRBV7-7 and TRBJ2-4; no definite D call. Germline values: CDR1 SSHAT, CDR2 FNYEAQ (reference sequence). The CDR3 has 10 residues. CDR3 sequence: CASSTETQYF. CDR3 sequence (DNA): TGTGCTAGCAGCACGGAGACTCAGTACTTC.

The chain is built from TRBV6-5 and TRBJ2-1; possibly TRBD1 for D (5 bases). Germline values: CDR1 MNHEY, CDR2 SVGAGI. The CDR3 is 13 amino acids. The V gene lost 7 bases and the J gene lost 6 bases, with 13 bases spanning the gap. CDR3: CASNSVGANEQFF. Here the CDR3 DNA reads TGTGCCAGCAATTCCGTAGGGGCCAATGAGCAGTTCTTC.

J is TRBJ1-5 and V is TRBV19; maybe TRBD1 (5 bases). V was clipped by 8 bases and J by 9 bases, with 17 bases between them. The CDR3 consists of 13 residues. Germline V lookup: CDR1 LNHDA, CDR2 SQIVND (reference sequence). The CDR3 reads CASDLWGPWPQHF. In DNA, the CDR3 is TGTGCCAGTGACCTTTGGGGCCCGTGGCCCCAGCATTTT.

The chain couples TRBV27 to TRBJ1-1; D might be TRBD1 (5 bases). From germline, CDR1 is MNHEY and CDR2 SMNVEV (reference sequence). The CDR3 sequence is 13 residues long. V was clipped by 2 bases and J by 6 bases, with 10 bases between them. CDR3 bases: TGTGCCAGCAGTTTAACTGGGGGGGCTGAAGCTTTCTTT. Protein sequence: CASSLTGGAEAFF.

V is TRBV4-2 and J is TRBJ2-2, with 10 bases that match TRBD1. Germline assignment: CDR1 LGHNA and CDR2 YNFKEQ. Losses at the gene ends were 3 bases for V and 7 bases for J; bases not matched to a gene: 2. CDR3 length equals 14 residues. The CDR3 sequence: CASSHGQGDGELFF. The DNA of the CDR3 is TGTGCCAGCAGCCACGGACAGGGGGACGGGGAGCTGTTTTTT.

The J gene is TRBJ2-3, the V gene TRBV5-1; the D gene is possibly TRBD2 (5 bases). Germline-derived CDR1 and CDR2 are SGHRS and YFSETQ. The CDR3 consists of 15 residues. With 5 bases removed from V and 2 bases from J, the gap between germline ends came to 15 bases. CDR3 sequence reads: CASSLGEGDTDTQYF. In nucleotides, the CDR3 is TGCGCCAGCAGTTTAGGTGAGGGTGACACAGATACGCAGTATTTT.

The gene calls are TRBV5-3 and TRBJ2-3; D is possibly TRBD2 (5 bases). TRBV5-3 is an open reading frame, and its role is uncertain. The CDR3 spans 16 residues. V was trimmed by 3 bases and J by 8 bases, leaving 22 bases between them. The CDR3 bases are TGTGCCAGAAGCTCCCCGGCTAGGTCGGTCGCGGGTACGCAGTATTTT. Amino acids: CARSSPARSVAGTQYF.

The chain recombines TRBV5-1 with TRBJ2-3, with a tentative D call TRBD1 (6 bases). Germline lookup yields CDR1 SGHRS and CDR2 YFSETQ. V lost 0 bases and J lost 2, with 10 bases in between. This CDR3 is built from 15 residues. As DNA, the CDR3 is TGCGCCAGCAGCTTGGAGGGGGACGACACAGATACGCAGTATTTT. This gives the protein CASSLEGDDTDTQYF.

This chain connects TRBV10-3 to TRBJ1-1; TRBD1 is a possible D gene (6 bases). CDR1 is ENHRY, CDR2 SYGVKD, per germline. This CDR3 contains 15 residues. Trimming removed 3 bases from V and 6 bases from J, with 17 bases in between. The CDR3 sequence is CAISEMGGGLSEAFF. In DNA, the CDR3 is TGTGCCATCAGTGAAATGGGGGGGGGCCTATCTGAAGCTTTCTTT.

This chain connects TRBV11-2 to TRBJ1-2; D unclear. The CDR3 consists of 16 residues. Trimming cost V 1 base and J 4 bases, with 16 bases left between them. Germline CDR1 and CDR2: SGHAT and FQNNGV. CDR3 in amino acids: CASSLVGPGSLYGYTF. In DNA, the CDR3 is TGTGCCAGCAGCTTAGTAGGACCCGGGAGTCTCTATGGCTACACCTTC.

This chain connects TRBV9 to TRBJ2-1; TRBD2 aligns across 8 bases. The junction had 8 bases not matched to a gene; V was cut back by 4 bases and J by 8 bases. Looked up from germline, CDR1 is SGDLS and CDR2 is YYNGEE. The CDR3 has 14 residues. The CDR3 is CASSPGTRSYEQFF. CDR3 DNA sequence: TGTGCCAGCAGCCCCGGGACTAGATCTTATGAGCAGTTCTTC.

J is TRBJ2-5 and V is TRBV2; the match to TRBD2 covers 8 bases. The DNA end lines up better with TRBJ2-7; the J call may be wrong. The germline CDR1 and CDR2 sequences are SNHLY and FYNNEI. This CDR3 is 13 amino acids long. The CDR3 DNA follows: TGTGCCAGCAGTGGGACTAGCTGGTACGAGCAGTACTTC. It specifies CASSGTSWYEQYF.

The chain has TRBV5-6 and TRBJ2-7; 8 positions agree with TRBD1. This CDR3 contains 15 residues. The J segment lost 2 bases and the V segment lost 2 bases, leaving 6 bases of the junction unmatched. Looked up from germline, CDR1 is SGHDT and CDR2 is YYEEEE. Here the CDR3 reads CASSLSDRVPYEQYF. DNA of the CDR3: TGTGCCAGCAGCTTATCGGACAGGGTCCCCTACGAGCAGTACTTC.

This sequence joins TRBV11-2 and TRBJ2-1; 11 bases are shared with TRBD1. The V and J ends lost 6 bases and 6 bases, in that order; junction bases with no gene match: 4. The CDR3 covers 14 residues. Germline V gene lookup returns CDR1 SGHAT and CDR2 FQNNGV. The CDR3 bases are TGTGCCAGCAGTTGGGGACAGGGGGTCAATGAGCAGTTCTTC. As protein: CASSWGQGVNEQFF.

This chain connects TRBV11-2 to TRBJ1-2; 9 nucleotides align to TRBD1. CDR1 is SGHAT, CDR2 FQNNGV, per germline. The CDR3 sequence is 15 residues long. V shed 5 bases and J 3 bases; nucleotides not matched to a gene: 7. CDR3 nucleotides: TGTGCCAGCAGCCCCGGGACAGGGCAGGACTATGGCTACACCTTC. Residues: CASSPGTGQDYGYTF.

In this sample, this clone turned up a few times. Other DNA variants within this sample encode the same CDR3. The chain employs TRBV7-8 and TRBJ1-5; D gene unclear. Deletions cut 1 base from V and 0 bases from J, with 7 bases between. Per germline, CDR1 SGHVS and CDR2 FQNEAQ. The CDR3 extends over 15 amino acids. The CDR3: CASSLDSYSNQPQHF. The CDR3, as DNA: TGTGCCAGCAGCTTAGATTCGTATAGCAATCAGCCCCAGCATTTT.

The rearrangement links TRBV5-1 to TRBJ2-1, with 8 bases that match TRBD1. In germline, CDR1 is SGHRS, CDR2 YFSETQ. The CDR3 contains 12 residues. V lost 3 bases to trimming and J lost 7 bases; unmatched junction nucleotides: 0. In nucleotides, the CDR3 is TGCGCCAGCAGCTGGACAGGGAATGAGCAGTTCTTC. Protein sequence: CASSWTGNEQFF.

V and J are TRBV10-2 and TRBJ2-1, with no clear D. Germline values: CDR1 WSHSY, CDR2 SAAADI. V lost 4 bases and J 8 bases, leaving 18 bases between the germline ends. The length of the CDR3 is 15 residues. Here the CDR3 reads CASSGHVGLRDEQFF. In DNA, the CDR3 is TGCGCCAGCAGTGGTCATGTAGGTCTACGGGATGAGCAGTTCTTC.

The rearrangement joins TRBV9 to TRBJ1-5; D call uncertain. V was pared by 3 bases and J by 5 bases, with 15 bases between. Germline loops: CDR1 SGDLS, CDR2 YYNGEE. The CDR3 is 15 residues long. The CDR3 here is CASSAYGSGDQPQHF. Written as DNA, the CDR3 is TGTGCCAGCAGCGCCTACGGTAGCGGGGATCAGCCCCAGCATTTT. The full variable domain, with the rest looked up from reference TRBV9 and TRBJ1-5, is DSGVTQTPKHLITATGQRVTLRCSPRSGDLSVYWYQQSLDQGLQFLIQYYNGEERAKGNILERFSAQQFPDLHSELNLSSLELGDSALYFCASSAYGSGDQPQHFGDGTRLSIL.

This clone came up once. The chain joins TRBV11-2 to TRBJ2-7, with 7 bases fitting TRBD2. The V and J ends lost 1 base and 4 bases, in that order; junction bases with no gene match: 4. Germline V CDR1 and CDR2: SGHAT, FQNNGV. This CDR3 has 14 residues. The CDR3 DNA reads as TGTGCCAGCAGCTTAGGGGCTAGCGGTTACGAGCAGTACTTC. Translation gives CASSLGASGYEQYF.

This chain joins TRBV6-5 and TRBJ2-3; D ambiguous. CDR3 length equals 14 residues. CDR1 and CDR2 (germline): MNHEY, SVGAGI. V was pared by 2 bases and J by 6 bases, with 12 bases between. For the CDR3, the DNA is TGTGCCAGCAGTTACCCCTCCCCCGGGGATACGCAGTATTTT. Translated: CASSYPSPGDTQYF.

This clone has just a few counts. This chain's CDR3 is CASGSPSGGPLGTQYF. In DNA form, the CDR3 reads TGTGCTAGTGGTTCCCCCAGCGGGGGCCCCCTTGGGACCCAGTACTTC. The J gene is TRBJ2-5, the V gene TRBV12-5; 8 nucleotides agree with TRBD2. The CDR3 covers 16 residues. Germline CDR1 and CDR2: LGHNT and FRNRAP. J lost 7 bases, V lost 4 bases, and 14 bases had no gene match.

The chain employs TRBV19 and TRBJ2-3; 12 positions match TRBD1. J lost 4 bases, V lost 10 bases, and 9 bases had no gene match. Germline assignment: CDR1 LNHDA and CDR2 SQIVND (reference sequence). CDR3 length equals 15 residues. CDR3 loop: CATQGTGGDSDTQYF. The CDR3 DNA follows: TGTGCCACTCAGGGGACAGGGGGCGATTCAGATACGCAGTATTTT.

The CDR3 here is CASSPTGGNTEAFF. CDR3 bases: TGTGCCAGTAGTCCGACAGGTGGGAACACTGAAGCTTTCTTT. V usage is TRBV19 and J usage is TRBJ1-1, with D perhaps TRBD1 (6 bases). CDR1 and CDR2 (germline): LNHDA, SQIVND (reference sequence). Trimming left V 5 bases short and J 1 base short, with 11 bases between. This CDR3 contains 14 residues.